The clone carrying this TCR beta chain was found a few times. This specimen belongs to a study of identical twins. This CDR3 is built from 18 residues. Germline trimming cut 5 bases from V and 3 bases from J; bases unmatched to any gene: 12. Germline V CDR1 and CDR2: SGHAT, FQDESV (reference sequence). Unique molecular identifiers were present on the cDNA, and a universal primer site came from template switching. TCRdb used MiXCR to reprocess the 5' RACE reads, holding one entry per CDR3 protein. The sample records around 340,000 distinct CDR3 sequences, more than 9% being singletons. The same specimen was also included in a second study, on yellow fever vaccine responses in identical twins.

This receptor was identified in a woman between 18 and 30 years old in good health. Sequencing was performed on CD8+ T cells sorted from blood. This sequence joins TRBV11-1 and TRBJ2-1; 11 nucleotides align to TRBD2. This CDR3 is CASSPPSSGGTHYNEQFF. The CDR3 DNA follows: TGTGCCAGCAGCCCTCCTTCTAGCGGGGGGACACACTACAATGAGCAGTTCTTC.